Presented here are 6 T cell receptor beta chains from one specimen sequenced in a study of blood T cell repertoires in COVID-19. Libraries were prepared by immunoSEQ multiplex PCR; TCRdb keeps only in-frame clonotypes and omits some of them. Among more than 200,000 clones listed, roughly 84% were seen once. The sequenced sample consisted of peripheral blood. Receptors originate from a woman between 40 and 55 years old who had recovered from COVID-19.

The J gene is TRBJ1-5, the V gene TRBV9; 7 nucleotides match TRBD1. The CDR3 is made up of 15 amino acids. J was trimmed by 1 base and V by 4 bases; bases with no gene match: 5. Germline V gene data show CDR1 as SGDLS and CDR2 as YYNGEE. The CDR3 DNA sequence: TGTGCCAGCAGCCCAGGGGGGCTAAGCAATCAGCCCCAGCATTTT. It yields the protein CASSPGGLSNQPQHF.

CDR3 loop: CASSEGDRGWETQYF. The DNA of the CDR3 is TGTGCCAGCAGTGAAGGGGACAGGGGTTGGGAGACCCAGTACTTC. V gene TRBV6-1 combines with J gene TRBJ2-5; TRBD1 aligns across 10 bases. Germline trimming cut 1 base from V and 5 bases from J; bases unmatched to any gene: 4. Germline CDR1 MNHNS, CDR2 SASEGT. CDR3 length: 15 amino acids.

This sequence joins TRBV28 and TRBJ2-3; D might be TRBD1 (5 bases). The germline gives CDR1 MDHEN, CDR2 SYDVKM. The CDR3 is 15 amino acids. V was pared by 6 bases and J by 7 bases, with 20 bases between. For the CDR3, the DNA is TGTGCCAGCAGGGGGCTGGGCGGTCGCACGAATACGCAGTATTTT. It yields the protein CASRGLGGRTNTQYF.

V gene TRBV6-5 combines with J gene TRBJ1-5, with D unresolved. CDR3 size: 12 residues. The germline V gene encodes CDR1 MNHEY and CDR2 SVGAGI. Trimming removed 5 bases at V and 7 bases at J, with 9 bases between. CDR3 protein: CASSPLPQPQHF. The CDR3 DNA reads TGTGCCAGCAGTCCTCTCCCCCAGCCCCAGCATTTT.

This clone came up a few times. J is TRBJ1-1 and V is TRBV11-2; D call uncertain. The CDR3 runs to 14 residues. The germline CDR1 and CDR2 sequences are SGHAT and FQNNGV. Between the trimmed V and J ends, which lost 7 bases and 1 base, there was a span of 13 bases. CDR3 sequence: CASTPRVSNTEAFF. The CDR3 DNA reads as TGTGCCAGCACGCCAAGAGTATCGAACACTGAAGCTTTCTTT.

The V and J genes are TRBV2 and TRBJ2-7; TRBD1 matches at 7 bases. The CDR3 sequence is 14 residues long. The junction had 3 bases not matched to a gene; V was cut back by 0 bases and J by 4 bases. Germline assignment: CDR1 SNHLY and CDR2 FYNNEI. The DNA for the CDR3 is TGTGCCAGCAGTGAAGCAGGGGGCTTTTACGAGCAGTACTTC. As protein: CASSEAGGFYEQYF.